What follows is one T cell receptor beta chain and its context. What it binds is not known. Germline assignment: CDR1 LNHNV and CDR2 YYDKDF (reference sequence). The V and J ends lost 1 base and 0 bases respectively, with 12 bases between them. The CDR3 extends over 16 amino acids. The data originate from a study of blood T cells in healthy people across ages. The study, taken as a whole, reports: Per million T cells, TCR beta diversity dropped roughly linearly as age increased.

The use of a sample-barcoded 5' primer and a J-beta primer mix characterized a second PCR of about 6 to 11 cycles. TCRdb fed the 5' RACE reads into MiXCR, producing one record per CDR3 protein. The sample consists of 1.5 million to 2 million distinct CDR3 sequences, around half of them appearing once. This clonotype originated in a woman in her thirties or forties in good health. The sample comprised blood. The rearrangement joins TRBV15 to TRBJ1-2; D not resolved. The CDR3 nucleotides read TGTGCCACCAGCAGAGGAGGAACAGCTACTAACTATGGCTACACCTTC. This sequence encodes CATSRGGTATNYGYTF. Supplemented by reference TRBV15 and TRBJ1-2, the full variable domain reads DAMVIQNPRYQVTQFGKPVTLSCSQTLNHNVMYWYQQKSSQAPKLLFHYYDKDFNNEADTPDNFQSRRPNTSFCFLDIRSPGLGDTAMYLCATSRGGTATNYGYTFGSGTRLTVV.